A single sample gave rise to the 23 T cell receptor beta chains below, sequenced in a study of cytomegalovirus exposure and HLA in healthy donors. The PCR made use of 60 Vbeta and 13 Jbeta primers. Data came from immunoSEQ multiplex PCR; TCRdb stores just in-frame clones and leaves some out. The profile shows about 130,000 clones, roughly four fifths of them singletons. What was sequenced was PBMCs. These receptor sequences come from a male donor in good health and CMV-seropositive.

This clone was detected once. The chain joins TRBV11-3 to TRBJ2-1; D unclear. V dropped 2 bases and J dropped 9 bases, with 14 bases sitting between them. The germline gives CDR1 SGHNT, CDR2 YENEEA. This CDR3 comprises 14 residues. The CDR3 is CASSLYPTSGEQFF. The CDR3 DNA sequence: TGTGCCAGCAGCTTATATCCTACATCGGGTGAGCAGTTCTTC. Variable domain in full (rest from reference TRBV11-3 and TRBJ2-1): EAGVVQSPRYKIIEKKQPVAFWCNPISGHNTLYWYLQNLGQGPELLIRYENEEAVDDSQLPKDRFSAERLKGVDSTLKIQPAELGDSAVYLCASSLYPTSGEQFFGPGTRLTVL.

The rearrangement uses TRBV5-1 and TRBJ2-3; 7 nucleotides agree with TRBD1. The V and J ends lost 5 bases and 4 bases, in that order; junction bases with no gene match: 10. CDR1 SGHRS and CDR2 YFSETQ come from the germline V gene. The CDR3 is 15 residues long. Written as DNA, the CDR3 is TGCGCCAGCAGAACCACAGGGGATCCCTCAGATACGCAGTATTTT. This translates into CASRTTGDPSDTQYF.

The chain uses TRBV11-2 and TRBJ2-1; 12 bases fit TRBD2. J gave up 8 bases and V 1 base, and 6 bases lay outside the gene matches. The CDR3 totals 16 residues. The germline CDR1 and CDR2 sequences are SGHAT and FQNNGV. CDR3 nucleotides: TGTGCCAGCAGCTTAGGTCTAGCGGGAGGGCCTCATGAGCAGTTCTTC. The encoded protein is CASSLGLAGGPHEQFF. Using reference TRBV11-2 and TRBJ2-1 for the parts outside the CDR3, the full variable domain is EAGVAQSPRYKIIEKRQSVAFWCNPISGHATLYWYQQILGQGPKLLIQFQNNGVVDDSQLPKDRFSAERLKGVDSTLKIQPAKLEDSAVYLCASSLGLAGGPHEQFFGPGTRLTVL.

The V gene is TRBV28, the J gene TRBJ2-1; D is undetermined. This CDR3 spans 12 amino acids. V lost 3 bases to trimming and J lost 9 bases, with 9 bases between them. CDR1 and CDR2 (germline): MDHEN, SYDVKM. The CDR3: CASSFAEAEQFF. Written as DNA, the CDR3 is TGTGCCAGCAGTTTTGCAGAGGCTGAGCAGTTCTTC. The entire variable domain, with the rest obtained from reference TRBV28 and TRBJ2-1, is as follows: DVKVTQSSRYLVKRTGEKVFLECVQDMDHENMFWYRQDPGLGLRLIYFSYDVKMKEKGDIPEGYSVSREKKERFSLILESASTNQTSMYLCASSFAEAEQFFGPGTRLTVL.

This chain's CDR3 is CASSLTKTGTALYSNQPQHF. The CDR3 region has the DNA TGTGCCAGCAGCTTGACCAAAACCGGGACAGCGCTATATAGCAATCAGCCCCAGCATTTT. V usage is TRBV5-8 and J usage is TRBJ1-5; TRBD1 matches 7 bases. V shed 1 base and J 0 bases; nucleotides not matched to a gene: 16. The CDR3 has 20 residues. Germline assignment: CDR1 SGHTS and CDR2 YDEGEE. Complete variable domain (other parts from reference TRBV5-8 and TRBJ1-5): EAGVTQSPTHLIKTRGQQATLRCSPISGHTSVYWYQQALGLGLQFLLWYDEGEERNRGNFPPRFSGRQFPNYSSELNVNALELEDSALYLCASSLTKTGTALYSNQPQHFGDGTRLSIL.

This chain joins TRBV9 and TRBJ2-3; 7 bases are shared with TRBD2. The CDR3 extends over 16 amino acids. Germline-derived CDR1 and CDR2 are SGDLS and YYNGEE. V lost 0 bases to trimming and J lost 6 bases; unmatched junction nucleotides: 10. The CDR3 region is CASSVVGGRLSDTQYF. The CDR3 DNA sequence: TGTGCCAGCAGCGTAGTTGGCGGGAGATTGTCCGATACGCAGTATTTT. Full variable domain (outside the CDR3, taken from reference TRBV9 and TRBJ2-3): DSGVTQTPKHLITATGQRVTLRCSPRSGDLSVYWYQQSLDQGLQFLIQYYNGEERAKGNILERFSAQQFPDLHSELNLSSLELGDSALYFCASSVVGGRLSDTQYFGPGTRLTVL.

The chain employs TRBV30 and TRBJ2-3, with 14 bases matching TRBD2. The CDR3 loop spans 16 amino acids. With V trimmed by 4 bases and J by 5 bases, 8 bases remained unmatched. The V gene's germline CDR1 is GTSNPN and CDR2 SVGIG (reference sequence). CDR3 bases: TGTGCCTGGACGGGACTAGCGGGAGTTAGTGGAGATACGCAGTATTTT. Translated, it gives CAWTGLAGVSGDTQYF.

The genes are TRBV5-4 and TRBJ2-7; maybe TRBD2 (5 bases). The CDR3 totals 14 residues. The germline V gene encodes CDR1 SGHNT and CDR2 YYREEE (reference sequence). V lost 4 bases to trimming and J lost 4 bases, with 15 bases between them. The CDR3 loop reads CASSDLRGNYEQYF. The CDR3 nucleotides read TGTGCCAGCAGCGACCTCCGAGGGAATTACGAGCAGTACTTC.

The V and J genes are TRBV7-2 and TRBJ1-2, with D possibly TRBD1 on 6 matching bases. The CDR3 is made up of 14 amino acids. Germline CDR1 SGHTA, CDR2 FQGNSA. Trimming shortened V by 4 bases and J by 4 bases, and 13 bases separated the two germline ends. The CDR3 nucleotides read TGTGCCAGCAGCTCCCGGGACACCGTCTATGGCTACACCTTC. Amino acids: CASSSRDTVYGYTF. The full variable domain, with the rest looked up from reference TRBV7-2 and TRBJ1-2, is GAGVSQSPSNKVTEKGKDVELRCDPISGHTALYWYRQSLGQGLEFLIYFQGNSAPDKSGLPSDRFSAERTGGSVSTLTIQRTQQEDSAVYLCASSSRDTVYGYTFGSGTRLTVV.

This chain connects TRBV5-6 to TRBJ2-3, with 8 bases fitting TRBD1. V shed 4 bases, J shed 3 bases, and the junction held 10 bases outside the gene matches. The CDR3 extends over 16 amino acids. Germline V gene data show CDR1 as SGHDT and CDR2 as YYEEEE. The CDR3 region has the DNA TGTGCCAGCAGCCTCGTACCAGGGGGCAGTACAGATACGCAGTATTTT. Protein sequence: CASSLVPGGSTDTQYF.

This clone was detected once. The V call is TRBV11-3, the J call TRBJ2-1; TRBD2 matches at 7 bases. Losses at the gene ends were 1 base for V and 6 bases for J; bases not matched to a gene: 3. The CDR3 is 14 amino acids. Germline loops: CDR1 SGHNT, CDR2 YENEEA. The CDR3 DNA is TGTGCCAGCAGCTTAGTGGGCGGGGGCAATGAGCAGTTCTTC. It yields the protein CASSLVGGGNEQFF.

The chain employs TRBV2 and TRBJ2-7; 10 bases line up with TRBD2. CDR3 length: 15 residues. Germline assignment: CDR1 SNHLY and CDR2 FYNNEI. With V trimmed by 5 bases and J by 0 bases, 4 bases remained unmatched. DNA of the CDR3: TGTGCCAGCAGTTCGGGACTAGCGATCTCCTACGAGCAGTACTTC. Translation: CASSSGLAISYEQYF.

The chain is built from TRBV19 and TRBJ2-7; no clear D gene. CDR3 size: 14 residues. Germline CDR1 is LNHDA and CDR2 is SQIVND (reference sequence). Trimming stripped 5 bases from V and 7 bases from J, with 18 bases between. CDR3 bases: TGTGCCAGTAGTCTACTCCCCCGTGGTCAAGAGCAGTACTTC. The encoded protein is CASSLLPRGQEQYF.

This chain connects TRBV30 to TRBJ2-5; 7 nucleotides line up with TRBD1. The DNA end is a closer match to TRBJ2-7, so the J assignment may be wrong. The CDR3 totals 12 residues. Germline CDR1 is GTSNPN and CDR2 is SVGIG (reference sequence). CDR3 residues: CAWSGQGYEQYF. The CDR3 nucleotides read TGTGCCTGGAGTGGACAGGGCTACGAGCAGTACTTC.

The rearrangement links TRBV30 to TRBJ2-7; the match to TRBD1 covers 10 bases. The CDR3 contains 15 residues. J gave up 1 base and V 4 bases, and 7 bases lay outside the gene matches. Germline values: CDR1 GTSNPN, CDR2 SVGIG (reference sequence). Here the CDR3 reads CAWMADRGPSYEQYF. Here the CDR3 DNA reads TGTGCCTGGATGGCCGACAGGGGGCCTTCCTACGAGCAGTACTTC. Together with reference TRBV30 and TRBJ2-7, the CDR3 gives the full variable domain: SQTIHQWPATLVQPVGSPLSLECTVEGTSNPNLYWYRQAAGRGLQLLFYSVGIGQISSEVPQNLSASRPQDRQFILSSKKLLLSDSGFYLCAWMADRGPSYEQYFGPGTRLTVT.

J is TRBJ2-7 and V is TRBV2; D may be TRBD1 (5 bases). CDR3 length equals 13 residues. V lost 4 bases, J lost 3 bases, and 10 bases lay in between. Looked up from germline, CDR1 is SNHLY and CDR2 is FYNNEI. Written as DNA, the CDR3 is TGTGCCAGCAGTGGACAGAATTTCTACGAGCAGTACTTC. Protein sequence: CASSGQNFYEQYF.

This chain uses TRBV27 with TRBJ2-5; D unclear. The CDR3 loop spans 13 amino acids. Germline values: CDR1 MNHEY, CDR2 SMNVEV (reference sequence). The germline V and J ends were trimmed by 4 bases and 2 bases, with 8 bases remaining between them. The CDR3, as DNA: TGTGCCAGCAGTTCACTACATCAAGAGACCCAGTACTTC. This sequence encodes CASSSLHQETQYF.

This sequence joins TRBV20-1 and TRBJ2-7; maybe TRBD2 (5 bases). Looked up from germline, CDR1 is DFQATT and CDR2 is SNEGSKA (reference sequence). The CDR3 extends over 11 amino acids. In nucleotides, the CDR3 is TGCAGCGTCCGGGACTCCTACGAGCAGTACTTC. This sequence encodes CSVRDSYEQYF.

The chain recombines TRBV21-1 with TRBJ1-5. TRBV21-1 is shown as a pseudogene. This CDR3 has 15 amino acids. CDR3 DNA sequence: TGTGCCAGCAGCCCCATGTTGAGAGGTAATCAGCCCCAGCATTTT. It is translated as CASSPMLRGNQPQHF.

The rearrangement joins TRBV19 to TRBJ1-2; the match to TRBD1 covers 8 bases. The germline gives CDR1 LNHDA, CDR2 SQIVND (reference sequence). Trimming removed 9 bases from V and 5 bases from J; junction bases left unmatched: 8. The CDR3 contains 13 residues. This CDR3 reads CASQGAVWYGYTF. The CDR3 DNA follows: TGTGCCAGCCAGGGGGCAGTATGGTATGGCTACACCTTC.

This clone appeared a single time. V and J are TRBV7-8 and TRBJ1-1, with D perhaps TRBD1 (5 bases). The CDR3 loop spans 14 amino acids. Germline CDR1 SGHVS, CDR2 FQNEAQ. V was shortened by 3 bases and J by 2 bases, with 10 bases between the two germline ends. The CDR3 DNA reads TGTGCCAGCAGCTTGGCAGGGTTCAACACTGAAGCTTTCTTT. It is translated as CASSLAGFNTEAFF.

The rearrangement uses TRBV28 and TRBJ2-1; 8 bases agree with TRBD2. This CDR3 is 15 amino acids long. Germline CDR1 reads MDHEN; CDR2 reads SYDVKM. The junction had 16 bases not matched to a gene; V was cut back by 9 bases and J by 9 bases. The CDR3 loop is CASTIGGTRLAEQFF. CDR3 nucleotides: TGTGCCAGTACGATAGGAGGGACTAGGCTGGCTGAGCAGTTCTTC.

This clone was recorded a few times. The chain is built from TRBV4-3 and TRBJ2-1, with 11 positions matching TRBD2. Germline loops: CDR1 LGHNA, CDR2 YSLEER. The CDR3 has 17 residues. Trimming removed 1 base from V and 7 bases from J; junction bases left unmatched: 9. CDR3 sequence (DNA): TGCGCCAGCAGCCAAGGGCTAGCGGGAGGACGGGGGAATGAGCAGTTCTTC. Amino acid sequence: CASSQGLAGGRGNEQFF.